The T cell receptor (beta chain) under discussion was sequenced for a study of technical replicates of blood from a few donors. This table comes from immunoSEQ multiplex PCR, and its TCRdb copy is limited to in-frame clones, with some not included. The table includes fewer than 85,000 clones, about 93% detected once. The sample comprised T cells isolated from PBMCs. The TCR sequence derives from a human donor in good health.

CDR3 protein: CASSLALSGTSSYEQYF. The CDR3, as DNA: TGTGCCAGCAGCTTAGCCCTAAGCGGGACCAGCTCCTACGAGCAGTACTTC. The chain employs TRBV11-1 and TRBJ2-7, with 7 nucleotides matching TRBD2. The CDR3 covers 17 residues. Germline values: CDR1 SGHAT, CDR2 FQDESV (reference sequence). The trim removed 0 bases at V and 0 bases at J, leaving 8 bases unmatched.